The sequence of this TCR beta chain was determined in a study of CD8 T cells in ankylosing spondylitis. Germline CDR1 reads DFQATT; CDR2 reads SNEGSKA (reference sequence). There are 18 residues in the CDR3. In TCRdb, the 5' RACE reads were re-called with MiXCR into one record per CDR3 protein. The sample gives 310,000 or so distinct CDR3 sequences, about 19% of which show up once; about 8.2% is in the top ten. The chain uses TRBV20-1 and TRBJ1-5; D perhaps matches TRBD1 (5 bases). The clonotype was recovered from a male donor with ankylosing spondylitis or in good health (not recorded which). The sample comprised blood, either unsorted or a sorted T cell fraction (not recorded which). CDR3 DNA sequence: TGCAGGGCCCAGCCGCTGGGGCAGCTTTTTTCTAGCAATCAGCCCCAGCATTTT. The encoded protein is CRAQPLGQLFSSNQPQHF.